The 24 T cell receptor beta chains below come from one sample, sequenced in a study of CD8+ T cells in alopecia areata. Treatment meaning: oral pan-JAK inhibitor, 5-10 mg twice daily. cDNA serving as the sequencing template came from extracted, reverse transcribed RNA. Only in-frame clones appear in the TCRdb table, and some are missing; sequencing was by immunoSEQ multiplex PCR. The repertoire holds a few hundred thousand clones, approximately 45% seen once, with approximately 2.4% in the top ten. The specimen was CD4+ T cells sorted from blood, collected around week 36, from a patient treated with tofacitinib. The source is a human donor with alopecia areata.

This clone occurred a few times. CDR3 nucleotide sequence: TGCGCCAGCAGCTTGTTGGAGATAGAGACCCAGTACTTC. Translated: CASSLLEIETQYF. This rearrangement joins TRBV5-1 to TRBJ2-5; no reliable D call. Deletions cut 1 base from V and 4 bases from J, with 8 bases between. CDR3 length: 13 residues. From germline, CDR1 is SGHRS and CDR2 YFSETQ. Complete variable domain (other parts from reference TRBV5-1 and TRBJ2-5): KAGVTQTPRYLIKTRGQQVTLSCSPISGHRSVSWYQQTPGQGLQFLFEYFSETQRNKGNFPGRFSGRQFSNSRSEMNVSTLELGDSALYLCASSLLEIETQYFGPGTRLLVL.

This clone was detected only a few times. The CDR3, as DNA: TGTGCCAGCAGCTCCCACCCCCCCGGGGAGCTGTTTTTT. It is translated as CASSSHPPGELFF. V gene TRBV7-9 combines with J gene TRBJ2-2; D remains unclear. Germline loops: CDR1 SEHNR, CDR2 FQNEAQ (reference sequence). The CDR3 is made up of 13 amino acids. The V and J ends lost 4 bases and 6 bases respectively, with 9 bases between them. The full variable domain, completed using reference TRBV7-9 and TRBJ2-2, is DTGVSQNPRHKITKRGQNVTFRCDPISEHNRLYWYRQTLGQGPEFLTYFQNEAQLEKSRLLSDRFSAERPKGSFSTLEIQRTEQGDSAMYLCASSSHPPGELFFGEGSRLTVL.

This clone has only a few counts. CDR3 sequence: CASSPGTLNTGELFF. The CDR3 bases are TGTGCCAGCTCACCAGGGACACTGAACACCGGGGAGCTGTTTTTT. The chain is built from TRBV18 and TRBJ1-3; possibly TRBD1 for D (6 bases). TRBJ2-2 matches the DNA end more closely, so the J call is doubtful. Germline V gives CDR1 KGHSH, CDR2 LQKENI. The CDR3 extends over 15 amino acids.

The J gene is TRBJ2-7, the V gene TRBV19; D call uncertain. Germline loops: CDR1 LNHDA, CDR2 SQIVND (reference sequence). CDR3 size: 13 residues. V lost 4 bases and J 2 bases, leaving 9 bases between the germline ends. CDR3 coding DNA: TGTGCCAGTAGTAGTCACCCTCCCTACGAGCAGTACTTC. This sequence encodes CASSSHPPYEQYF.

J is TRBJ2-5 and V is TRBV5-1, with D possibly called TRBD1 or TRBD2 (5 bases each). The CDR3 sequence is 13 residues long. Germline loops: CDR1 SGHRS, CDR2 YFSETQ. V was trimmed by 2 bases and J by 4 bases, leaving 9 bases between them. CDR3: CASSFGARETQYF. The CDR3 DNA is TGCGCCAGCAGCTTCGGGGCTCGAGAGACCCAGTACTTC.

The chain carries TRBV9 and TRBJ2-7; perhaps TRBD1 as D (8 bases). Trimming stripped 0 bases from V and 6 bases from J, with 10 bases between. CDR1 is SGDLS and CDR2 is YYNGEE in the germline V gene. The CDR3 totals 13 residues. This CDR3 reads CASSVDRGGEQYF. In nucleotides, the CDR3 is TGTGCCAGCAGCGTAGACAGGGGGGGCGAGCAGTACTTC.

CDR3 DNA sequence: TGTGCCAGCAGCTCCTCTCCGGGACTAGCGGGAGGGGGGACCCAGTACTTC. It specifies CASSSSPGLAGGGTQYF. This chain links TRBV7-2 with TRBJ2-5; 16 positions match TRBD2. CDR1 is SGHTA, CDR2 FQGNSA, per germline. There are 17 residues in the CDR3. J lost 7 bases, V lost 4 bases, and 9 bases had no gene match.

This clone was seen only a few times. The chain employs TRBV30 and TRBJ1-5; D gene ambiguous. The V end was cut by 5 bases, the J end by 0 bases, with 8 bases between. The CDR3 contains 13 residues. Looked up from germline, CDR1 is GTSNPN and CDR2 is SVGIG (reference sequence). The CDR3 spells CAWGLDSNQPQHF. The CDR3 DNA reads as TGTGCCTGGGGCTTGGATAGCAATCAGCCCCAGCATTTT.

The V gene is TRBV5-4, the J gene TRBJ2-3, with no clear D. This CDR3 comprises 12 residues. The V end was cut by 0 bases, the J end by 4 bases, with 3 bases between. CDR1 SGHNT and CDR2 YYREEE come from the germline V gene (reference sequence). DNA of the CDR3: TGTGCCAGCAGCTTGGATGCAGATACGCAGTATTTT. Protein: CASSLDADTQYF. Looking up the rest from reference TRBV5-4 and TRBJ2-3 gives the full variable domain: ETGVTQSPTHLIKTRGQQVTLRCSSQSGHNTVSWYQQALGQGPQFIFQYYREEENGRGNFPPRFSGLQFPNYSSELNVNALELDDSALYLCASSLDADTQYFGPGTRLTVL.

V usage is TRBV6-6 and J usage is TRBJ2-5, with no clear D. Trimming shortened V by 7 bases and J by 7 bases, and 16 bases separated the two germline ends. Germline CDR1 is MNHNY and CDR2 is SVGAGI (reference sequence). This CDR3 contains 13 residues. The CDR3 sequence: CASNPVAAWTQYF. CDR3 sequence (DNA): TGTGCCAGCAACCCGGTAGCAGCTTGGACCCAGTACTTC.

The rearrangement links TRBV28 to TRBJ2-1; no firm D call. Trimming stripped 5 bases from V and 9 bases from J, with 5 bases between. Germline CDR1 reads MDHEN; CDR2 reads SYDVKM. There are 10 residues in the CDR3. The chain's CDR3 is CASSGFEQFF. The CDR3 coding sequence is TGTGCCAGCAGTGGCTTTGAGCAGTTCTTC.

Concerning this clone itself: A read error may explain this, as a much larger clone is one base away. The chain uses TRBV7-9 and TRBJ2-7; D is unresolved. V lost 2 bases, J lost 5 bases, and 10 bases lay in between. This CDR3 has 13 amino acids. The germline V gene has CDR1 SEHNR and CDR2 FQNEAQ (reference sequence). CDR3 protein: CASSLTEGHEQYF. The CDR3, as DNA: TGTGCCAGCAGCTTAACAGAAGGCCACGAGCAGTACTTC.

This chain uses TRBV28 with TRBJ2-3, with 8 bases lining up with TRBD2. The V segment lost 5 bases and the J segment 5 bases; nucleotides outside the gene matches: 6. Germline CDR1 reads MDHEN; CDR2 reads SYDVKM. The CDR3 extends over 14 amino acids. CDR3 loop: CASSARGGRDTQYF. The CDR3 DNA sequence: TGTGCCAGCAGTGCCCGGGGGGGGAGAGATACGCAGTATTTT.

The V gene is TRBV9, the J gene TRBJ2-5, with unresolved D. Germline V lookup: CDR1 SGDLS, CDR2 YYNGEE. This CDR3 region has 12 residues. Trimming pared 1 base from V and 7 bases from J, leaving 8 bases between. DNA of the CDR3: TGTGCCAGCAGCGTAATCGGCGGGACCCAGTACTTC. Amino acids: CASSVIGGTQYF.

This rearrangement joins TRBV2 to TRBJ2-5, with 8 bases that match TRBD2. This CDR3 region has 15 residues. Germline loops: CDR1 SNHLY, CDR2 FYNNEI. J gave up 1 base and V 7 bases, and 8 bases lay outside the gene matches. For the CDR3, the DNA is TGTGCCAGCAAGAGGGGGACTAGACTCCAAGAGACCCAGTACTTC. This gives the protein CASKRGTRLQETQYF.

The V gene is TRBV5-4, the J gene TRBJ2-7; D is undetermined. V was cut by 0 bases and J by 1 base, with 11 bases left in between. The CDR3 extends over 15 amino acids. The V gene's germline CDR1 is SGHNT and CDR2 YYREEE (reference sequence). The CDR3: CASSLGADQSYEQYF. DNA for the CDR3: TGTGCCAGCAGCTTGGGCGCGGACCAATCCTACGAGCAGTACTTC.

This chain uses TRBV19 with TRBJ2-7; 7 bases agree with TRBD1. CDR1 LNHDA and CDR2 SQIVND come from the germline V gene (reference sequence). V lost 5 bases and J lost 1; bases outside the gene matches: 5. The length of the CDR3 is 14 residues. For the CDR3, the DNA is TGTGCCAGTAGTCTCCGACAGGGATCCTACGAGCAGTACTTC. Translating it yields CASSLRQGSYEQYF.

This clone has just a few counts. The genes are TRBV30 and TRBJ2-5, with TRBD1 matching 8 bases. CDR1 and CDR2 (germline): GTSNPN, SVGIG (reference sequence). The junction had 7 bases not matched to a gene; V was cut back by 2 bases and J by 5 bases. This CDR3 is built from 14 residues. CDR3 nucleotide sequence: TGTGCCTGGAGTTCCGGACAGGGTGTGGAGACCCAGTACTTC. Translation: CAWSSGQGVETQYF.

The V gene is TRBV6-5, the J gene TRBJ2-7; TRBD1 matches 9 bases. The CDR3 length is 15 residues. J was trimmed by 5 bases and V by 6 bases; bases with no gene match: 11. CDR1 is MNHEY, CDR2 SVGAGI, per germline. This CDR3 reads CASSRKTGGSDEQYF. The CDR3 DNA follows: TGTGCCAGCAGCCGCAAGACAGGGGGGTCCGACGAGCAGTACTTC.

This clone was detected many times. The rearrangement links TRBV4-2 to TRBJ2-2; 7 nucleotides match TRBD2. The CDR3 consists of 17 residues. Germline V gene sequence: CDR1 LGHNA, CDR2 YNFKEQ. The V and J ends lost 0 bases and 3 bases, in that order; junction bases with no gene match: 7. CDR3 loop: CASSQDLAAGDTGELFF. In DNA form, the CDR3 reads TGTGCCAGCAGCCAAGATTTGGCGGCGGGGGACACCGGGGAGCTGTTTTTT.

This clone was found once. The CDR3 bases are TGTGCCAGCAGGCTATACGGACAGGCCTATGGCTACACCTTC. Protein sequence: CASRLYGQAYGYTF. The J gene is TRBJ1-2, the V gene TRBV27; 7 bases align to TRBD1. Germline trimming cut 6 bases from V and 4 bases from J; bases unmatched to any gene: 8. The CDR3 runs to 14 residues. Germline loops: CDR1 MNHEY, CDR2 SMNVEV (reference sequence).

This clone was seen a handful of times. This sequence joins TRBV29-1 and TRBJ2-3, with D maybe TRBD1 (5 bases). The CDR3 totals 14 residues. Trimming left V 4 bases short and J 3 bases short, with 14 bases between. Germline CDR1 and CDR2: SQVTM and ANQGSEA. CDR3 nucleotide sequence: TGCAGCGTTGTAGGCGTATCAGGGACAGATACGCAGTATTTT. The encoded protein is CSVVGVSGTDTQYF.

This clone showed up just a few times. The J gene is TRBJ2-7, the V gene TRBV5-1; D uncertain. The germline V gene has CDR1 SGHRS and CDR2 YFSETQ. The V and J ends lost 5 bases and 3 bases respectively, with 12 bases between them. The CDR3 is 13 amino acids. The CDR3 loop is CASSSRPGYEQYF. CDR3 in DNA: TGCGCCAGCAGTTCCCGGCCGGGCTACGAGCAGTACTTC. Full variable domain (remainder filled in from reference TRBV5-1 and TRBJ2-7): KAGVTQTPRYLIKTRGQQVTLSCSPISGHRSVSWYQQTPGQGLQFLFEYFSETQRNKGNFPGRFSGRQFSNSRSEMNVSTLELGDSALYLCASSSRPGYEQYFGPGTRLTVT.

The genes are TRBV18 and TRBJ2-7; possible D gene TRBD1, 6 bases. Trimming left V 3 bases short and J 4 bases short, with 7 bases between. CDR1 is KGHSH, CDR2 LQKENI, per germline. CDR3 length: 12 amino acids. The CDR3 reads CASSPGQYEQYF. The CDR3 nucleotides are TGTGCCAGCTCACCGGGACAATACGAGCAGTACTTC.